These 4 T cell receptor beta chains originate from one sample sequenced in a study of blood T cell repertoires in COVID-19. Profiling relied on immunoSEQ multiplex PCR, and the TCRdb table lists in-frame clones only, not all of them. The sample lists a few hundred thousand clones, approximately 90% occurring once. Sequenced sample: PBMCs or T cells enriched from blood (not recorded which). The receptors originated from a man aged 35 to 55 who had recovered from COVID-19.

V is TRBV11-1 and J is TRBJ2-2, with TRBD1 identical over 8 bases. Trimming took 6 bases from V and 5 from J; bases not matched to a gene: 8. The CDR3 sequence is 15 residues long. The V gene's germline CDR1 is SGHAT and CDR2 FQDESV (reference sequence). CDR3 nucleotides: TGTGCCAGCAGGAGGACAGGGAGTTTGACCGGGGAGCTGTTTTTT. As protein: CASRRTGSLTGELFF.

The genes are TRBV7-3 and TRBJ2-2; no clear D. This CDR3 comprises 14 residues. CDR1 and CDR2 from the germline V gene are SGHTA and FQGTGA. Trimming shortened V by 2 bases and J by 4 bases, and 8 bases separated the two germline ends. The CDR3 reads CASSLSLRTGELFF. CDR3 sequence (DNA): TGTGCCAGCAGCTTATCACTTCGCACCGGGGAGCTGTTTTTT.

This rearrangement joins TRBV6-2 or TRBV6-3 to TRBJ1-5; 7 bases line up with TRBD1. The CDR3 loop spans 17 amino acids. V lost 6 bases, J lost 0 bases, and 11 bases stayed unmatched. Per germline, CDR1 MNHEY and CDR2 SVGEGT. The CDR3 here is CASSLVPRDSSNQPQHF. CDR3 bases: TGTGCCAGCAGCCTGGTACCTCGGGACAGTAGCAATCAGCCCCAGCATTTT.

This chain links TRBV11-2 with TRBJ1-5; D is undetermined. V lost 0 bases to trimming and J lost 4 bases, with 10 bases between them. The CDR3 runs 15 residues. The germline V gene has CDR1 SGHAT and CDR2 FQNNGV. The CDR3 coding sequence is TGTGCCAGCAGCTTAGAGTCCGGGTGGAATCAGCCCCAGCATTTT. Translation: CASSLESGWNQPQHF. Based on the CDR3 plus reference TRBV11-2 and TRBJ1-5, the full variable domain is EAGVAQSPRYKIIEKRQSVAFWCNPISGHATLYWYQQILGQGPKLLIQFQNNGVVDDSQLPKDRFSAERLKGVDSTLKIQPAKLEDSAVYLCASSLESGWNQPQHFGDGTRLSIL.